Included here is one TCR beta chain sequence, with context. This sample was taken from a study of blood T cell repertoires in COVID-19. Looking at the study overall: Donors in the United States, Italy and Spain gave samples during acute or convalescent COVID-19. Sources were T cells, B-cell-depleted T cells, or PBMCs; the material itself was cDNA or gDNA.

Enrolled during active infection, Seattle patients were then followed longitudinally. Original analysis: Researchers report that nucleated cell counts were estimated from reference gene primer amplification. Method: immunoSEQ multiplex PCR; TCRdb's copy keeps in-frame clones and lacks some. D and trimming come from the DNA, and the V and J calls and clone size come from that table. The table records about 230,000 clones, approximately 84% of them present only once. Unmatched junction bases numbered 8, after V lost 4 bases and J lost 3 bases. Germline V gives CDR1 SGHNT, CDR2 YYREEE (reference sequence). This CDR3 has 16 residues.

This chain links TRBV5-4 with TRBJ2-3; 10 nucleotides align to TRBD1. This clonotype was sampled from a man aged 50 to 59 with COVID-19, enrolled during active disease. Sample: peripheral blood. The CDR3 DNA is TGTGCCAGCAGCAGAAAGACAGGGGGCCGAACAGATACGCAGTATTTT. Its protein is CASSRKTGGRTDTQYF.